Presented here are 13 T cell receptor beta chains from one specimen sequenced in a study of T cell responses to AZD1222 COVID-19 vaccine. This table comes from immunoSEQ multiplex PCR, and its TCRdb copy is limited to in-frame clones, with some not included. The sample lists approximately 150,000 clones, approximately 88% seen once, with 5.4% in the top ten. The specimen comprised peripheral blood, sampled 28 days after the second dose of the MenACWY control vaccine. Source of these receptors: an adult who received the MenACWY meningococcal vaccine as a control.

J is TRBJ1-1 and V is TRBV5-5; D gene uncertain. In germline, CDR1 is SGHKS, CDR2 YYEKEE (reference sequence). The CDR3 covers 12 residues. V shed 3 bases and J shed 5 bases, with 8 bases lying between them. This CDR3 reads CASSSGGTEAFF. The DNA of the CDR3 is TGTGCCAGCAGCTCCGGCGGGACTGAAGCTTTCTTT. The entire variable domain, with the rest obtained from reference TRBV5-5 and TRBJ1-1, is as follows: DAGVTQSPTHLIKTRGQQVTLRCSPISGHKSVSWYQQVLGQGPQFIFQYYEKEERGRGNFPDRFSARQFPNYSSELNVNALLLGDSALYLCASSSGGTEAFFGQGTRLTVV.

The V gene is TRBV6-5, the J gene TRBJ1-2, with a weak D call TRBD1 (5 bases). The CDR3 is made up of 13 amino acids. With 3 bases removed from V and 8 bases from J, the gap between germline ends came to 13 bases. The germline V gene encodes CDR1 MNHEY and CDR2 SVGAGI. The CDR3 sequence is CASSYLGDRGYTF. CDR3 nucleotides: TGTGCCAGCAGTTATTTGGGGGACCGGGGCTACACCTTC.

The CDR3 spells CASSRALGAGSYEQYF. The CDR3, as DNA: TGTGCCAGCTCACGAGCTTTGGGGGCCGGCTCCTACGAGCAGTACTTC. This sequence joins TRBV18 and TRBJ2-7, with a weak D call TRBD1 (6 bases). V was clipped by 4 bases and J by 0 bases, with 16 bases between them. Germline V gives CDR1 KGHSH, CDR2 LQKENI. The CDR3 length is 16 residues.

This sequence joins TRBV27 and TRBJ1-6; possibly TRBD1 for D (5 bases). The CDR3 extends over 17 amino acids. V was trimmed by 3 bases and J by 7 bases, leaving 19 bases between them. The germline gives CDR1 MNHEY, CDR2 SMNVEV (reference sequence). The CDR3 sequence: CASSFSTGGKRNSPLHF. The DNA for the CDR3 is TGTGCCAGCAGTTTTTCGACCGGGGGAAAGAGGAATTCACCCCTCCACTTT.

CDR3 nucleotides: TGTGCCAGCAGTTACAGATCCCCCGCGGCTATTTCGGGCTACACCTTC. It codes for CASSYRSPAAISGYTF. This sequence joins TRBV6-5 and TRBJ1-2, with D unresolved. The CDR3 length is 16 residues. Germline CDR1 and CDR2: MNHEY and SVGAGI. V was pared by 2 bases and J by 8 bases, with 21 bases between.

This CDR3 reads CASSAPPSGVETQYF. The CDR3 nucleotides read TGTGCCAGCAGCGCCCCCCCAAGCGGGGTAGAGACCCAGTACTTC. The chain links TRBV5-6 to TRBJ2-5; TRBD2 matches at 7 bases. The CDR3 covers 15 residues. With V trimmed by 4 bases and J by 4 bases, 10 bases remained unmatched. Germline-derived CDR1 and CDR2 are SGHDT and YYEEEE.

The chain employs TRBV7-6 and TRBJ1-6; D is undetermined. Germline CDR1 SGHVS, CDR2 FNYEAQ. V dropped 6 bases and J dropped 7 bases, with 19 bases sitting between them. This CDR3 is built from 16 residues. The CDR3 spells CASSSAPGHLNSPLHF. The DNA of the CDR3 is TGTGCCAGCAGTTCAGCGCCGGGCCATCTAAATTCACCCCTCCACTTT.

A single count supports this clone. The V gene is TRBV12-5, the J gene TRBJ2-5; D unresolved. Deletions cut 6 bases from V and 0 bases from J, with 8 bases between. Looked up from germline, CDR1 is LGHNT and CDR2 is FRNRAP. The CDR3 runs 13 residues. The CDR3 spells CASGRADQETQYF. The CDR3 bases are TGTGCTAGTGGCCGAGCAGACCAAGAGACCCAGTACTTC.

V is TRBV29-1 and J is TRBJ1-2; 12 nucleotides line up with TRBD1. The V segment lost 6 bases and the J segment 8 bases; nucleotides outside the gene matches: 7. CDR3 length: 13 residues. From germline, CDR1 is SQVTM and CDR2 ANQGSEA. The CDR3 spells CSVVGQGAWGYTF. In DNA, the CDR3 is TGCAGCGTGGTGGGACAGGGGGCGTGGGGCTACACCTTC.

This chain connects TRBV29-1 to TRBJ2-7, with TRBD1 matching over 12 bases. The CDR3 totals 14 residues. The V gene's germline CDR1 is SQVTM and CDR2 ANQGSEA. V dropped 6 bases and J dropped 1; count of bases not matched to a gene: 4. DNA of the CDR3: TGCAGCGTGGCGGGACAGGGGGCTTCCTACGAGCAGTACTTC. Translated: CSVAGQGASYEQYF.

The chain employs TRBV4-2 and TRBJ1-2; D not resolved. V lost 0 bases and J lost 2, with 10 bases in between. There are 15 residues in the CDR3. Germline V gene lookup returns CDR1 LGHNA and CDR2 YNFKEQ. This CDR3 is CASSQDLGQNYGYTF. In DNA, the CDR3 is TGTGCCAGCAGCCAAGATCTAGGCCAGAACTATGGCTACACCTTC.

The gene calls are TRBV4-1 and TRBJ1-5, with TRBD1 as a possible D gene (5 bases). The CDR3 extends over 15 amino acids. CDR1 and CDR2 (germline): MGHRA, YSYEKL. Trimming cost V 2 bases and J 1 base, with 9 bases left between them. CDR3 in amino acids: CASSQLRDSNQPQHF. DNA for the CDR3: TGCGCCAGCAGCCAACTCAGGGACAGCAATCAGCCCCAGCATTTT.

This clone was picked up one time. CDR3 amino acids: CASSLAISHRDNEKLFF. The CDR3, as DNA: TGTGCCAGCAGCTTAGCGATATCCCACAGGGATAATGAAAAACTGTTTTTT. The gene calls are TRBV7-2 and TRBJ1-4; tentatively, D is TRBD1 (6 bases). The V gene lost 0 bases and the J gene lost 4 bases, with 15 bases spanning the gap. This CDR3 is built from 17 residues. The germline V gene has CDR1 SGHTA and CDR2 FQGNSA.